Sequencing of this T cell receptor beta chain was carried out in a study of technical replicates of blood from a few donors. Assay used: immunoSEQ multiplex PCR; TCRdb lists only in-frame clones, some missing. Counted here are some 80,000 clones, about 81% occurring once; the ten biggest clones make up roughly 3.7%. V gave up 0 bases and J gave up 8 bases; unmatched junction bases: 8. The V gene's germline CDR1 is SGHRS and CDR2 YFSETQ. The CDR3 length is 16 residues. The J gene is TRBJ1-6, the V gene TRBV5-1; the match to TRBD1 covers 7 bases. Sequenced input: PBMCs. The clonotype comes from a human donor in good health. Some clones in this sample may be carry-over from other donors' samples. CDR3 DNA sequence: TGCGCCAGCAGCTTGGAGACAGGGTTGGGATATTCACCCCTCCACTTT. Translated: CASSLETGLGYSPLHF. The variable domain in full, completed from reference TRBV5-1 and TRBJ1-6, reads KAGVTQTPRYLIKTRGQQVTLSCSPISGHRSVSWYQQTPGQGLQFLFEYFSETQRNKGNFPGRFSGRQFSNSRSEMNVSTLELGDSALYLCASSLETGLGYSPLHFGNGTRLTVT.